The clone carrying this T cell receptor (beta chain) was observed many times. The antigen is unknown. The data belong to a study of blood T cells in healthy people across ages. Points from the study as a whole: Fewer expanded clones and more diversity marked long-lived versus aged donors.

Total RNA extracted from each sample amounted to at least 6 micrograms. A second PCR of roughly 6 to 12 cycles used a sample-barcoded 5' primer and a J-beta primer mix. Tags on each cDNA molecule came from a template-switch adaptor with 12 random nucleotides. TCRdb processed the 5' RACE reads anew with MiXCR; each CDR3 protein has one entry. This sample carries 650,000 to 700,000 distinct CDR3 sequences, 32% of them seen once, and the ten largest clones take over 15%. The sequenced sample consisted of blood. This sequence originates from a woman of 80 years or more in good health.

In DNA, the CDR3 is TGCAGTGCTAGAGGAGTACTAGCGGGGGCCCTCACAGATACGCAGTATTTT. This encodes CSARGVLAGALTDTQYF. The chain combines TRBV20-1 with TRBJ2-3; 11 bases are a match to TRBD2. CDR3 length equals 17 residues. Germline-derived CDR1 and CDR2 are DFQATT and SNEGSKA (reference sequence). Trimming took 1 base from V and 2 from J; bases not matched to a gene: 8.